Listed below are T cell receptor beta chains from one sample, sequenced in a study of T cell responses to AZD1222 COVID-19 vaccine. TCRdb's table, derived via immunoSEQ multiplex PCR, lists solely in-frame clones and lacks some. The table has 95,000 to 150,000 clones, approximately 90% seen once. The sample here was peripheral blood, taken 28 days after the second AZD1222 dose. These receptors were obtained from an adult who received the AZD1222 COVID-19 vaccine. Both conserved end residues are part of each CDR3. A D gene is named only where the DNA matches it firmly. Clone size appears in some rows only: once, few, many, or a class for an expanded clone.

D	V	J	size	CDR3	DNA
-	TRBV19	TRBJ2-5	-	CASSKPAGAVETQYF	TGTGCCAGTAGTAAGCCGGCGGGGGCGGTCGAGACCCAGTACTTC
-	TRBV4-1	TRBJ1-6	-	CASSQAVTPSYNSPLHF	TGCGCCAGCAGCCAAGCCGTGACTCCCTCCTATAATTCACCCCTCCACTTT
-	TRBV14	TRBJ1-3	-	CASSQPGSSGNTIYF	TGTGCCAGCAGCCAACCCGGGAGCTCTGGAAACACCATATATTTT
-	TRBV27	TRBJ2-2	-	CACQTGAPNTGELFF	TGTGCCTGCCAGACGGGGGCCCCGAACACCGGGGAGCTGTTTTTT
-	TRBV6-2/TRBV6-3	TRBJ2-5	-	CASSSLGGGSPRKTQYF	TGTGCCAGCAGTTCCCTCGGGGGCGGTTCCCCGAGGAAGACCCAGTACTTC
-	TRBV27	TRBJ2-3	-	CASSSPLRGTQYF	TGTGCCAGCAGTTCCCCCCTTCGGGGAACGCAGTATTTT
-	TRBV11-3	TRBJ1-4	-	CASSLGSGPTNEKLFF	TGTGCCAGCAGTCTCGGTTCGGGCCCAACTAATGAAAAACTGTTTTTT
-	TRBV13	TRBJ2-5	-	CASSFRRGTLYF	TGTGCCAGCAGCTTTAGAAGAGGGACCCTGTACTTC
TRBD1	TRBV28	TRBJ1-5	-	CASSFGTGYSNQPQHF	TGTGCCAGCAGTTTCGGGACAGGTTATAGCAATCAGCCCCAGCATTTT
-	TRBV11-2	TRBJ2-5	-	CASSTGFREETQYF	TGTGCCAGCAGCACCGGGTTTAGGGAGGAGACCCAGTACTTC
TRBD1	TRBV3-1/TRBV3-2	TRBJ1-1	-	CASSLRQGGQAFF	TGTGCCAGCAGCCTCAGACAGGGGGGTCAGGCTTTCTTT
-	TRBV6-2/TRBV6-3	TRBJ1-5	-	CASSYSMGPQHF	TGTGCCAGCAGTTACTCGATGGGGCCCCAGCATTTT
-	TRBV4-3	TRBJ1-3	once	CASSQGVGHSGNTIYF	TGCGCCAGCAGCCAGGGGGTGGGACACTCTGGAAACACCATATATTTT
TRBD1	TRBV30	TRBJ1-1	-	CAFRGGRYTEAFF	TGTGCCTTCCGAGGGGGCAGGTACACTGAAGCTTTCTTT